This TCR beta chain was sequenced in a study of cytomegalovirus exposure and HLA in healthy donors. Researchers ran the PCR with 60 Vbeta and 13 Jbeta primers. Sequencing was performed with immunoSEQ multiplex PCR; in TCRdb, only in-frame clones are kept and a portion is missing. The sample lists approximately 150,000 clones; around 90% were seen once. Specimen: PBMCs. The receptor was derived from a woman between 25 and 40 years old in good health and CMV-seronegative.

The CDR3 DNA reads TGCGCCAGCAGCCAAGATCCTGGGACAGCTTATAACTATGGCTACACCTTC. Translated, it gives CASSQDPGTAYNYGYTF. This rearrangement joins TRBV4-3 to TRBJ1-2, with 7 bases identical to TRBD1. The CDR3 length is 17 residues. The V and J ends lost 0 bases and 1 base, in that order; junction bases with no gene match: 8. Germline CDR1 LGHNA, CDR2 YSLEER.